Sample share makes the clone carrying this T cell receptor (beta chain) medium-sized. Its target is unknown. Investigators performed immunoSEQ version v3.0 at survey level. Data came from immunoSEQ multiplex PCR; TCRdb stores just in-frame clones and leaves some out. This sample has 15,000 to 20,000 clones, with approximately 82% found just once. The data belong to a study of long-term antiretroviral therapy in people with HIV. Study information: A decade or so separates the oldest specimens from the later 2015 immediate-ART recommendation.

Regarding the study as a whole: Every time point showed a repertoire led by clones expanded before ART.

In germline, CDR1 is SGHRS, CDR2 YFSETQ. Trimming pared 1 base from V and 4 bases from J, leaving 12 bases between. The CDR3 consists of 15 residues. Sequencing used unsorted PBMCs, obtained 0.3 years before starting antiretroviral therapy. The V call is TRBV5-1, the J call TRBJ1-3; weak D call: TRBD1 (6 bases). This TCR was sampled from a man aged 45 to 65 with HIV. The CDR3 DNA reads TGCGCCAGCAGCTTGTGGGGGCTGCAAGGAAACACCATATATTTT. Its protein product is CASSLWGLQGNTIYF.